The 21 T cell receptor beta chains below were found in one sample sequenced in a study of response to subunit inactivated influenza vaccine. TCRdb called the RT-PCR reads again in MiXCR, with one record for every CDR3 protein. Of around 480,000 distinct CDR3 sequences listed, about 15% are singletons. The sample in question was CD4+ T cells sorted from PBMCs, obtained roughly 24 months after vaccination. These receptor sequences come from a man aged 50 to 69 who received an inactivated influenza vaccine.

This clonotype has only one observation. The V gene is TRBV20-1, the J gene TRBJ2-5; D is perhaps TRBD2 (5 bases). Germline V gives CDR1 DFQATT, CDR2 SNEGSKA (reference sequence). Deletions cut 3 bases from V and 6 bases from J, with 8 bases between. CDR3 length: 11 residues. CDR3 bases: TGCAGTGCTAGGGGAGACAAGACCCAGTACTTC. Residues: CSARGDKTQYF.

This clonotype was seen a few times. This sequence joins TRBV5-6 and TRBJ2-3; 9 nucleotides agree with TRBD1. Germline-derived CDR1 and CDR2 are SGHDT and YYEEEE. V lost 5 bases, J lost 1 base, and 8 bases stayed unmatched. The CDR3 sequence is 16 residues long. For the CDR3, the DNA is TGTGCCAGCAGTTGGACAGGGGAGAAGCGCACAGATACGCAGTATTTT. It specifies CASSWTGEKRTDTQYF.

The V call is TRBV6-5, the J call TRBJ1-2; a possible D gene is TRBD1 (6 bases). The CDR3 consists of 12 residues. CDR1 and CDR2 (germline): MNHEY, SVGAGI. Trimming left V 5 bases short and J 9 bases short, with 13 bases between. DNA for the CDR3: TGTGCCAGCAGTCAACAGGGTTGGAGCTACACCTTC. Translation gives CASSQQGWSYTF.

The V gene is TRBV6-2 or TRBV6-3, the J gene TRBJ2-1; a possible D gene is TRBD2 (6 bases). The V end lost 7 bases, the J end lost 10 bases, and 17 bases lay between the germline ends. Germline V gene sequence: CDR1 MNHEY, CDR2 SVGEGT. The CDR3 is 13 residues long. The CDR3 DNA sequence: TGTGCCAGCACCTCCCGACTAGGGCAGGAGCAGTTCTTC. This sequence encodes CASTSRLGQEQFF.

The sample holds a few counts of this clonotype. This chain uses TRBV9 with TRBJ1-6; D gene unclear. The CDR3 sequence is 14 residues long. V shed 4 bases and J shed 6 bases, with 11 bases lying between them. CDR1 and CDR2 from the germline V gene are SGDLS and YYNGEE. CDR3: CASSPREGNSPLHF. CDR3 coding DNA: TGTGCCAGCAGCCCCCGGGAGGGTAATTCACCCCTCCACTTT.

This clonotype came up a few times. The chain joins TRBV5-5 to TRBJ2-2; TRBD1 might be the D (5 bases). Germline V gives CDR1 SGHKS, CDR2 YYEKEE (reference sequence). The CDR3 extends over 15 amino acids. The ends were cut back, 4 bases at V and 4 bases at J, with 14 bases in the middle. The CDR3 region has the DNA TGTGCCAGCAGCATCTATCTCCAGGGCACCGGGGAGCTGTTTTTT. Translated: CASSIYLQGTGELFF. Supplemented by reference TRBV5-5 and TRBJ2-2, the full variable domain reads DAGVTQSPTHLIKTRGQQVTLRCSPISGHKSVSWYQQVLGQGPQFIFQYYEKEERGRGNFPDRFSARQFPNYSSELNVNALLLGDSALYLCASSIYLQGTGELFFGEGSRLTVL.

The chain links TRBV20-1 to TRBJ2-5, with D possibly being TRBD1 (6 bases). This CDR3 is 14 amino acids long. Germline CDR1 DFQATT, CDR2 SNEGSKA (reference sequence). V was pared by 8 bases and J by 1 base, with 17 bases between. The CDR3 region has the DNA TGCAGTTCCTATTTGGGGGCTACCCAAGAGACCCAGTACTTC. Residues: CSSYLGATQETQYF.

This clonotype came up many times. This chain connects TRBV4-2 to TRBJ2-2, with D possibly being TRBD1 (6 bases). V was shortened by 1 base and J by 3 bases, with 15 bases between the two germline ends. CDR3 length: 17 amino acids. From germline, CDR1 is LGHNA and CDR2 YNFKEQ. The CDR3 loop is CASSQAFSGAYTGELFF. As DNA, the CDR3 is TGTGCCAGCAGCCAAGCTTTCTCAGGGGCCTACACCGGGGAGCTGTTTTTT.

The chain combines TRBV11-2 with TRBJ2-3, with 10 bases that match TRBD2. The CDR3 has 15 amino acids. The germline V gene has CDR1 SGHAT and CDR2 FQNNGV. After removal of 5 bases from V and 2 bases from J, the junction contained 4 bases not matched to a gene. CDR3 bases: TGTGCCAGCAGCCAAGCGGGAGGGCCCACAGATACGCAGTATTTT. Its protein is CASSQAGGPTDTQYF.

The table lists this clonotype with a few counts. V gene TRBV6-5 combines with J gene TRBJ2-2, with D unresolved. V lost 2 bases to trimming and J lost 0 bases, with 4 bases between them. The CDR3 contains 14 residues. Germline lookup yields CDR1 MNHEY and CDR2 SVGAGI. The CDR3 loop reads CASSYITNTGELFF. The CDR3 DNA follows: TGTGCCAGCAGTTACATAACGAACACCGGGGAGCTGTTTTTT.

The chain uses TRBV30 and TRBJ1-2, with D unclear. This CDR3 is 12 amino acids long. V was shortened by 1 base and J by 2 bases, with 5 bases between the two germline ends. The germline gives CDR1 GTSNPN, CDR2 SVGIG (reference sequence). CDR3 bases: TGTGCCTGGAGTGAAGGGAACTATGGCTACACCTTC. This translates into CAWSEGNYGYTF.

In its sample, this clonotype was seen once. This chain uses TRBV18 with TRBJ1-2; TRBD1 matches at 8 bases. J lost 4 bases, V lost 2 bases, and 3 bases had no gene match. CDR3 length: 14 amino acids. Germline V gene lookup returns CDR1 KGHSH and CDR2 LQKENI. CDR3 residues: CASSPSQGAYGYTF. In nucleotides, the CDR3 is TGTGCCAGCTCACCATCCCAGGGGGCCTATGGCTACACCTTC.

The chain carries TRBV5-1 and TRBJ2-1, with a possible D match to TRBD1 (6 bases). CDR1 SGHRS and CDR2 YFSETQ come from the germline V gene. CDR3 size: 15 residues. Trimming took off 2 bases at V and 2 bases at J, with 11 bases between the two ends. CDR3 nucleotides: TGCGCCAGCAGCTTAAGACAGGAACCCTACAATGAGCAGTTCTTC. It specifies CASSLRQEPYNEQFF.

This clonotype was detected a few times. V gene TRBV20-1 combines with J gene TRBJ2-3, with 9 positions matching TRBD1. The CDR3 length is 14 residues. V was pared by 3 bases and J by 4 bases, with 5 bases of the junction left unmatched. Germline lookup yields CDR1 DFQATT and CDR2 SNEGSKA (reference sequence). In DNA, the CDR3 is TGCAGTGCTAGTCTGGGGACAGGGTCAGATACGCAGTATTTT. It yields the protein CSASLGTGSDTQYF.

This clonotype was seen a few times. The J gene is TRBJ2-2, the V gene TRBV5-1; D gene uncertain. The CDR3 loop spans 14 amino acids. Trimming pared 6 bases from V and 0 bases from J, leaving 9 bases between. Germline values: CDR1 SGHRS, CDR2 YFSETQ. This chain's CDR3 is CASKVLTNTGELFF. In DNA, the CDR3 is TGCGCCAGCAAGGTTCTGACGAACACCGGGGAGCTGTTTTTT.

This rearrangement joins TRBV3-1 to TRBJ1-6, with D unclear. This CDR3 region has 14 residues. The germline V gene has CDR1 LGHDT and CDR2 YNNKEL (reference sequence). Trimming removed 0 bases at V and 7 bases at J, with 7 bases between. CDR3 residues: CASSQEQPNSPLHF. The CDR3 region has the DNA TGTGCCAGCAGCCAAGAACAGCCCAATTCACCCCTCCACTTT.

A few counts support this clonotype. The chain carries TRBV20-1 and TRBJ2-5; perhaps TRBD2 as D (5 bases). This CDR3 contains 16 residues. V shed 5 bases and J shed 1 base, with 20 bases lying between them. Germline V gives CDR1 DFQATT, CDR2 SNEGSKA (reference sequence). CDR3 region: CSAHRAAGPLQETQYF. CDR3 DNA sequence: TGCAGTGCTCACAGAGCGGCGGGCCCCCTCCAAGAGACCCAGTACTTC.

V gene TRBV28 combines with J gene TRBJ2-4; perhaps D is TRBD1 or TRBD2 (5 bases each). Germline CDR1 is MDHEN and CDR2 is SYDVKM. V gave up 6 bases and J gave up 2 bases, with 17 bases separating them. The CDR3 extends over 16 amino acids. CDR3 residues: CASSPGTTITKNIQYF. DNA of the CDR3: TGTGCCAGCAGCCCCGGGACCACCATTACCAAAAACATTCAGTACTTC.

The chain couples TRBV2 to TRBJ2-3; D possibly matches TRBD1 or TRBD2 (5 bases each). The length of the CDR3 is 15 residues. V was trimmed by 10 bases and J by 0 bases, leaving 17 bases between them. Germline assignment: CDR1 SNHLY and CDR2 FYNNEI. This CDR3 reads CATSRDQASTDTQYF. The CDR3, as DNA: TGTGCCACCAGCCGGGACCAAGCTAGCACAGATACGCAGTATTTT. The full variable domain, completed using reference TRBV2 and TRBJ2-3, is EPEVTQTPSHQVTQMGQEVILRCVPISNHLYFYWYRQILGQKVEFLVSFYNNEISEKSEIFDDQFSVERPDGSNFTLKIRSTKLEDSAMYFCATSRDQASTDTQYFGPGTRLTVL.

Turning to this clonotype: The germline gene is not matched at one end of the junction; a read error may be the cause. V is TRBV20-1 and J is TRBJ2-6; no reliable D call. This CDR3 spans 16 amino acids. Germline V lookup: CDR1 DFQATT, CDR2 SNEGSKA (reference sequence). The DNA of the CDR3 is TGCTGTGCCGATGACATGGGAAGCTCTGGGGCCAACGTCCTGACTTTC. Amino acid sequence: CCADDMGSSGANVLTF.

V and J are TRBV5-5 and TRBJ2-1; the D gene is possibly TRBD2 (5 bases). Trimming removed 4 bases at V and 0 bases at J, with 14 bases between. The CDR3 length is 16 residues. CDR1 is SGHKS, CDR2 YYEKEE, per germline (reference sequence). The CDR3 spells CASSRRGVSSYNEQFF. The CDR3 nucleotides read TGTGCCAGCAGCCGCCGGGGAGTGAGCTCCTACAATGAGCAGTTCTTC.